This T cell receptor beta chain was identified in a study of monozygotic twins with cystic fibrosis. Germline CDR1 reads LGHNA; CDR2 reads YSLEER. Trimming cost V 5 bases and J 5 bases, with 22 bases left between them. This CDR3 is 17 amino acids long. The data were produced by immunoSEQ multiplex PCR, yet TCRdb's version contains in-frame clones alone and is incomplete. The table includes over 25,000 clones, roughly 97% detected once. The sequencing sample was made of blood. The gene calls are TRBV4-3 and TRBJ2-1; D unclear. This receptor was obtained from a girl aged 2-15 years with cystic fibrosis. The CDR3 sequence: CASSLRARSRGDNEQFF. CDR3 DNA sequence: TGCGCCAGCAGCTTACGGGCACGGAGCCGTGGGGACAATGAGCAGTTCTTC.